This is a list of T cell receptor beta chains from one sample in a study of Graves' ophthalmopathy and Graves' hyperthyroidism. One entry per CDR3 protein, called by TCRdb with MiXCR from the multiplex PCR reads. The sample comprises around 1.1 million distinct CDR3 sequences, approximately 35% of which are singletons, and around 10% rests with the top ten. Sequencing was done on a sample of peripheral blood or thyroid tissue (not recorded which). The receptors here all came from an adult man with Graves' hyperthyroidism. CDR3s include the opening cysteine and the closing phenylalanine or tryptophan. Fields, in order: CDR3 length, clone size, J gene, D gene, V gene, CDR3 DNA, CDR3 protein. The D gene is left open where the match is weak. Clone sizes are given selectively: once, few, many, or a class where the clone is expanded.

>14|many|TRBJ2-6|NA|TRBV2
TGTGCCAGCTTAAGAAGCTCTGGGGCCAACGTCCTGACTTTC
CASLRSSGANVLTF
>13|NA|TRBJ2-5|NA|TRBV20-1
TGCAGTGCTAGGGTATTGAGTTGGGAGACCCAGTACTTC
CSARVLSWETQYF
>15|many|TRBJ2-7|TRBD2|TRBV11-2
TGTGCCAGCGGATCCGCACCTAGCGGGAGTTACGAGCAGTACTTC
CASGSAPSGSYEQYF
>13|few|TRBJ2-5|NA|TRBV19
TGTGCCAGTAGGAAGGGATTAAAAGAGACCCAGTACTTC
CASRKGLKETQYF
>13|many|TRBJ1-6|NA|TRBV12-3/TRBV12-4
TGCGCCAGCAGCTTGGCCGAGAATTCACCCCTCCACTTT
CASSLAENSPLHF
>17|NA|TRBJ1-1|TRBD1|TRBV6-5
TGTGCCAGCAGTGAACGGGGGACAGGGAAGTTGAACACTGAAGCTTTCTTT
CASSERGTGKLNTEAFF
>14|many|TRBJ2-7|TRBD1|TRBV10-3
TGTGCCATCAGTGGCCCATCGACAGGGGTCGAGCAGTACTTC
CAISGPSTGVEQYF
>17|many|TRBJ1-3|NA|TRBV7-2
TGTGCCAGCAGCCGCCCCGGGCACAGCCGTTCTGGAAACACCATATATTTT
CASSRPGHSRSGNTIYF
>16|NA|TRBJ1-5|NA|TRBV2
TGTGCCAGCAATCGACAACCTCGGGGAGAGGTGGGGCCCCAGCATTTT
CASNRQPRGEVGPQHF
>15|NA|TRBJ1-2|NA|TRBV4-3
TGCGCCAGCAGCCAAGACGGCAGCTCTAACTATGGCTACACCTTC
CASSQDGSSNYGYTF
>14|many|TRBJ2-5|TRBD1|TRBV12-3/TRBV12-4
TGTGCCAGCAGTTTTCAGGGGGCCGGTGAGACCCAGTACTTC
CASSFQGAGETQYF
>14|NA|TRBJ2-7|TRBD1|TRBV29-1
TGCAGCGCTTCCACCGGGACAGGGAGTGGAGAGCAGTACTTC
CSASTGTGSGEQYF
>16|NA|TRBJ2-7|TRBD2|TRBV7-8
TGTGCCAGCAGCTTAGACGCTAGCGGGAGGTCCTACGAGCAGTACTTC
CASSLDASGRSYEQYF
>14|NA|TRBJ1-6|NA|TRBV10-3
TGTGCCATCAGTGAGTCAGGAGACAATTCACCCCTCCACTTT
CAISESGDNSPLHF
>18|NA|TRBJ1-1|TRBD1|TRBV7-2
TGTGCCAGCAGCTCGTGGACAGGGGGCGGTCGGTCAGACACTGAAGCTTTCTTT
CASSSWTGGGRSDTEAFF
>16|many|TRBJ1-1|NA|TRBV5-6
TGTGCCAGCAGCGAATCCGAGCGGCGGATGAACACTGAAGCTTTCTTT
CASSESERRMNTEAFF
>17|NA|TRBJ2-7|NA|TRBV7-9
TGTGCCAGCAGCCCGACCGGGGGACAGCTACAAACCTACGAGCAGTACTTC
CASSPTGGQLQTYEQYF
>15|many|TRBJ2-5|TRBD1|TRBV13
TGTGCCAGCAGCCAACAGGGGTTGGGACAAGAGACCCAGTACTTC
CASSQQGLGQETQYF
>12|many|TRBJ2-7|NA|TRBV6-6
TGTGCCAGCAGCGGGCTATCCTACGAGCAGTACTTC
CASSGLSYEQYF
>15|NA|TRBJ2-2|TRBD2|TRBV6-5
TGTGCCAGCAGTTACCCGACGGGAGGGACCGGGGAGCTGTTTTTT
CASSYPTGGTGELFF
>14|many|TRBJ1-5|NA|TRBV10-1
TGCGCCAGCAGTTCAGGGGCCCAAAATCAGCCCCAGCATTTT
CASSSGAQNQPQHF
>15|NA|TRBJ2-3|NA|TRBV7-2
TGTGCCAGCAGCTTAGTCGGTCGGAACACAGATACGCAGTATTTT
CASSLVGRNTDTQYF
>11|many|TRBJ1-2|NA|TRBV2
TGTGCCAGCAGTGGTGGGGATGGCTACACCTTC
CASSGGDGYTF
>16|NA|TRBJ2-2|NA|TRBV20-1
TGCAGTGCTAGATTCCGGGGAGGCTCGAACACCGGGGAGCTGTTTTTT
CSARFRGGSNTGELFF
>15|once|TRBJ1-2|TRBD1|TRBV20-1
TGCAGTGTTGAGACAGGGGGCGGTCCGCTATATGGCTACACCTTC
CSVETGGGPLYGYTF
>17|many|TRBJ2-5|NA|TRBV9
TGTGCCAGCAGCCCTCCAACCGGGGTCGCTAAGAAGGAGACCCAGTACTTC
CASSPPTGVAKKETQYF
>12|few|TRBJ2-7|NA|TRBV20-1
TGCAGTGCTGGGCGGGAACCCTACGAGCAGTACTTC
CSAGREPYEQYF
>13|NA|TRBJ2-7|NA|TRBV4-2
TGTGCCAGCAGCCCAACGGGGGTCTACGAGCAGTGCTTC
CASSPTGVYEQCF
>13|NA|TRBJ1-4|NA|TRBV29-1
TGCAGCGTTGACAAAGCAACTAATGAAAAACTGTTTTTT
CSVDKATNEKLFF
>13|NA|TRBJ2-7|NA|TRBV28
TGTGCCAGCAGTCTGAACCCCGCCTACGAGCAGTACTTC
CASSLNPAYEQYF
>13|NA|TRBJ1-5|TRBD1|TRBV20-1
TGCAGTGCTTCATGGACAGGGGGCGAGCCCCAGCATTTT
CSASWTGGEPQHF
>13|many|TRBJ2-5|NA|TRBV12-3/TRBV12-4
TGTGCCAGCAGTTTAAACCAGCAAGAGACCCAGTACTTC
CASSLNQQETQYF
>15|once|TRBJ1-2|TRBD1|TRBV14
TGTGCCAGCAGCCAAGAAGGACAGGGGGTCTATGGCTACACCTTC
CASSQEGQGVYGYTF
>13|many|TRBJ2-5|NA|TRBV2
TGTGCCAGCAGTGAAAGGGTACGGGAGACCCAGTACTTC
CASSERVRETQYF
>15|many|TRBJ1-1|NA|TRBV20-1
TGCAGTGCTAGAGTGGGAAAGGGGCGGAACACTGAAGCTTTCTTT
CSARVGKGRNTEAFF
>13|many|TRBJ1-5|NA|TRBV6-6
TGTGCCAGCAGACAGCGAGCCGATCAGCCCCAGCATTTT
CASRQRADQPQHF
>15|many|TRBJ2-7|TRBD2|TRBV29-1
TGCAGCGTTGTTTCAGCGGGAGGGCCTAACTACGAGCAGTACTTC
CSVVSAGGPNYEQYF
>12|NA|TRBJ2-7|NA|TRBV11-2
TGTGCCAGCAGCGACGTACCCTACGAGCAGTACTTC
CASSDVPYEQYF
>13|NA|TRBJ1-5|NA|TRBV20-1
TGCAGTGCTATAGGGTCGGGCAATCAGCCCCAGCATTTT
CSAIGSGNQPQHF
>16|NA|TRBJ1-1|NA|TRBV7-4
TGTGCCAGCTCACCACCGCCAGGGCGAGGGAACACTGAAGCTTTCTTT
CASSPPPGRGNTEAFF
>14|few|TRBJ1-2|NA|TRBV19
TGTGCCAGTAGTATCTCGGACAAAAACTATGGCTACACCTTC
CASSISDKNYGYTF
>15|many|TRBJ2-7|TRBD1|TRBV5-1
TGCGCCAGCAGCTATGGGGGACAGCCATCCTACGAGCAGTACTTC
CASSYGGQPSYEQYF
>14|NA|TRBJ2-3|NA|TRBV7-9
TGTGCCAGCAGCAGACAGTCTAGCACAGATACGCAGTATTTT
CASSRQSSTDTQYF
>17|many|TRBJ2-2|NA|TRBV7-6
TGTGCCAGCAGCACAACCAGACTGGCGGAGGGCGGCGGGGAGCTGTTTTTT
CASSTTRLAEGGGELFF